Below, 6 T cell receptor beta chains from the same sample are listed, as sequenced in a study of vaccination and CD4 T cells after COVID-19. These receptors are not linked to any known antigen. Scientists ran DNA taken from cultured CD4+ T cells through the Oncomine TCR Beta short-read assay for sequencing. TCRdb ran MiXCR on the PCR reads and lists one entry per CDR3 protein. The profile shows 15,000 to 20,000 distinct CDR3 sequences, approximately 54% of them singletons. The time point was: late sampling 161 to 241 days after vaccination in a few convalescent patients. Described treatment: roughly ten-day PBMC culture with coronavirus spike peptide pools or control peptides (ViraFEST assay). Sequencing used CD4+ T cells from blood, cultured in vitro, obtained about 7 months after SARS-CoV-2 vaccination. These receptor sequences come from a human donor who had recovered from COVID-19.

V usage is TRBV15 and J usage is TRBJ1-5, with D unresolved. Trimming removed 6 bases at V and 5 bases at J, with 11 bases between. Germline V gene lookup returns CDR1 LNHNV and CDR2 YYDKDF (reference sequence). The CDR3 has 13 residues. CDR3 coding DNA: TGTGCCACCAGTCACATATCCTATCAGCCCCAGCATTTT. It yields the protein CATSHISYQPQHF.

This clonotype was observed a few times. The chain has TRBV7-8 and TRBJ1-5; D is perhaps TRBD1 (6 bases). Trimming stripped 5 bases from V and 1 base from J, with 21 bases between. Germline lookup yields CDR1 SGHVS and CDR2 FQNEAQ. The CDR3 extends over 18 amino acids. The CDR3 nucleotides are TGTGCCAGCAGCCCCAACAGGGTACCTACTGTAAGCAATCAGCCCCAGCATTTT. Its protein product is CASSPNRVPTVSNQPQHF. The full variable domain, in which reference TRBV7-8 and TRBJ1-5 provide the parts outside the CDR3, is GAGVSQSPRYKVAKRGQDVALRCDPISGHVSLFWYQQALGQGPEFLTYFQNEAQLDKSGLPSDRFFAERPEGSVSTLKIQRTQQEDSAVYLCASSPNRVPTVSNQPQHFGDGTRLSIL.

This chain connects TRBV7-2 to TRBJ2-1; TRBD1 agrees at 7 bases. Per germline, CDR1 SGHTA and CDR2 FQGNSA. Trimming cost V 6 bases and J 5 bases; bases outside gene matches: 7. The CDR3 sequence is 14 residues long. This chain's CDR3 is CASRTGIRNNEQFF. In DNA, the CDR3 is TGTGCCAGCAGGACAGGGATAAGGAACAATGAGCAGTTCTTC.

The CDR3: CSARVTGLPYNEQFF. As DNA, the CDR3 is TGCAGTGCTAGAGTAACAGGACTACCATATAATGAGCAGTTCTTC. The rearrangement uses TRBV20-1 and TRBJ2-1, with D tentatively TRBD2 (6 bases). Germline V gives CDR1 DFQATT, CDR2 SNEGSKA (reference sequence). The V end was cut by 1 base, the J end by 7 bases, with 17 bases between. The CDR3 totals 15 residues.

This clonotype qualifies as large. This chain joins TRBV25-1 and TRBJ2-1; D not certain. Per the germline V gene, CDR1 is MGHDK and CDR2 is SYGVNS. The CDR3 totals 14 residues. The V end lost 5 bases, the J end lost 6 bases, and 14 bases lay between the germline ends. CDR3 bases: TGTGCCAGCAGTCCCGATTTGCATAGCAATGAGCAGTTCTTC. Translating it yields CASSPDLHSNEQFF.

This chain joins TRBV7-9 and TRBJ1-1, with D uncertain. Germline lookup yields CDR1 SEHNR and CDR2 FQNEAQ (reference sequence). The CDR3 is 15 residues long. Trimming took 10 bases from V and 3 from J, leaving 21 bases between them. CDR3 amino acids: CATLGRAAKDTEAFF. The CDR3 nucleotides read TGTGCCACCTTGGGAAGGGCGGCGAAAGACACTGAAGCTTTCTTT. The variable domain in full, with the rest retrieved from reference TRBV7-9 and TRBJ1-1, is DTGVSQNPRHKITKRGQNVTFRCDPISEHNRLYWYRQTLGQGPEFLTYFQNEAQLEKSRLLSDRFSAERPKGSFSTLEIQRTEQGDSAMYLCATLGRAAKDTEAFFGQGTRLTVV.